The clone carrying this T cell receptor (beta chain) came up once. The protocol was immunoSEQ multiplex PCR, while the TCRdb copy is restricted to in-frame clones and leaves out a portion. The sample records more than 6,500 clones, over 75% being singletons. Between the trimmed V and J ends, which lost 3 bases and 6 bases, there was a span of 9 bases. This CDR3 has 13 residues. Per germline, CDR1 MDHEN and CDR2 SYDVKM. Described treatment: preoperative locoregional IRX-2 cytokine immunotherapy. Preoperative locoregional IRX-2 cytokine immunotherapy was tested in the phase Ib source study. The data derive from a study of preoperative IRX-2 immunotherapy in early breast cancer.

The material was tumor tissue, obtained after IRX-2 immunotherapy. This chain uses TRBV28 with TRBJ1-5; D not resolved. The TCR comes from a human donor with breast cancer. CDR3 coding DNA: TGTGCCAGCAGTTTTATCGGACTTCAGCCCCAGCATTTT. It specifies CASSFIGLQPQHF.